The clone carrying this TCR beta chain was seen only a few times. With 7 bases clipped from V and 3 bases from J, the junction kept 9 bases outside the gene matches. The V gene's germline CDR1 is MGHDK and CDR2 SYGVNS. This CDR3 comprises 16 residues. The data stem from a study of CD8+ T cells in alopecia areata. Extracted RNA was reverse transcribed, and the resulting cDNA served as sequencing template. Assay used: immunoSEQ multiplex PCR; TCRdb lists only in-frame clones, some missing. Of about 250,000 clones listed, about three fifths were seen once; the top ten hold more than 0.85%. Documented treatment: oral pan-JAK inhibitor, 5-10 mg twice daily.

The sequence was collected from a human donor with alopecia areata. The chain carries TRBV25-1 and TRBJ2-2; 9 nucleotides match TRBD1. Sequenced material: CD4+ T cells sorted from blood, taken around week 53, from a patient treated with tofacitinib. The CDR3: CASNPTGGEYTGELFF. DNA of the CDR3: TGTGCCAGCAATCCCACAGGGGGCGAGTACACCGGGGAGCTGTTTTTT.